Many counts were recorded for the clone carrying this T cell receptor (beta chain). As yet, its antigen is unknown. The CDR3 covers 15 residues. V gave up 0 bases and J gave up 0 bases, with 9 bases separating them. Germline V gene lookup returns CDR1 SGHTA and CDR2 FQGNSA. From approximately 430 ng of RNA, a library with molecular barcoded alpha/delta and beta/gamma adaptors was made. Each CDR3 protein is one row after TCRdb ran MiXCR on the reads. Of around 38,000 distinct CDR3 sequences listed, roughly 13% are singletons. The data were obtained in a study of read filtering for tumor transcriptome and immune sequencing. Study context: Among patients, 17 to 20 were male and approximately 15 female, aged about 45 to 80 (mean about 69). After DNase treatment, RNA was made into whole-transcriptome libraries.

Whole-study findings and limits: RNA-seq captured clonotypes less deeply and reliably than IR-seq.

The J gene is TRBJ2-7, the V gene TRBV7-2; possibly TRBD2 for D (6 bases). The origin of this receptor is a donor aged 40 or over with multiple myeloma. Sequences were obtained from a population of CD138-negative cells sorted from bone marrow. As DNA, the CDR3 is TGTGCCAGCAGCTTAGCGGGCGGGATCTCCTACGAGCAGTACTTC. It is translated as CASSLAGGISYEQYF.